The 8 T cell receptor beta chains listed next were all sequenced from one sample in a study of early T cells in non-severe SARS-CoV-2 infection. Via MiXCR, TCRdb re-called the 5' RACE reads, giving one row per CDR3 protein. The sample has about 20,000 distinct CDR3 sequences, approximately 4.8% seen once. The sequenced sample was whole blood. The receptors stem from an adult who was a healthcare worker with PCR-confirmed SARS-CoV-2 infection or an uninfected control (not recorded which).

This clonotype was seen more than once but under ten times. The chain employs TRBV14 and TRBJ2-2; D unclear. With 1 base removed from V and 0 bases from J, the gap between germline ends came to 9 bases. This CDR3 spans 16 amino acids. Germline values: CDR1 SGHDN, CDR2 FVKESK. This CDR3 reads CASSQVMATNTGELFF. CDR3 DNA: TGTGCCAGCAGCCAAGTTATGGCCACGAACACCGGGGAGCTGTTTTTT.

At least ten counts were recorded for this clonotype. V usage is TRBV5-1 and J usage is TRBJ1-4, with D hard to call. V was trimmed by 0 bases and J by 10 bases, leaving 7 bases between them. CDR3 length: 12 amino acids. In germline, CDR1 is SGHRS, CDR2 YFSETQ. CDR3: CASSLEPGKLFF. CDR3 in DNA: TGCGCCAGCAGCTTGGAGCCCGGAAAACTGTTTTTT. Full variable domain (missing parts from reference TRBV5-1 and TRBJ1-4): KAGVTQTPRYLIKTRGQQVTLSCSPISGHRSVSWYQQTPGQGLQFLFEYFSETQRNKGNFPGRFSGRQFSNSRSEMNVSTLELGDSALYLCASSLEPGKLFFGSGTQLSVL.

In this sample, this clonotype turned up many times. The chain employs TRBV28 and TRBJ2-1, with 9 bases matching TRBD1. V was clipped by 5 bases and J by 6 bases; unmatched bases: 8. The CDR3 covers 15 residues. CDR1 and CDR2 (germline): MDHEN, SYDVKM. The CDR3 DNA reads TGTGCCAGCAGTCCTACCGGGACAGGGATCAATGAGCAGTTCTTC. As protein: CASSPTGTGINEQFF.

This clonotype was recorded at least ten times. The chain recombines TRBV10-1 with TRBJ2-7; 8 bases map to TRBD2. V dropped 8 bases and J dropped 2; count of bases not matched to a gene: 8. This CDR3 region has 14 residues. Germline CDR1 is WNHNN and CDR2 is SYGVQD (reference sequence). CDR3 nucleotides: TGCGCCAGCTTTCTAGTAGCGGGGCCCTACGAGCAGTACTTC. Translated, it gives CASFLVAGPYEQYF.

The table lists this clonotype with many counts. The J gene is TRBJ1-6, the V gene TRBV7-3, with D maybe TRBD1 (5 bases). From germline, CDR1 is SGHTA and CDR2 FQGTGA. There are 12 residues in the CDR3. V lost 2 bases and J 10 bases, leaving 6 bases between the germline ends. In DNA form, the CDR3 reads TGTGCCAGCAGCTTAGGGGGATCACCCCTCCACTTT. Encoded protein: CASSLGGSPLHF.

This clonotype was detected many times. The rearrangement links TRBV11-2 to TRBJ2-1, with D maybe TRBD2 (6 bases). Trimming took off 3 bases at V and 5 bases at J, with 8 bases between the two ends. Germline V CDR1 and CDR2: SGHAT, FQNNGV. CDR3 length: 13 amino acids. CDR3 region: CASSLGLNNEQFF. CDR3 nucleotide sequence: TGTGCCAGCAGCTTGGGACTGAACAATGAGCAGTTCTTC.

This clonotype was observed at least ten times. The J gene is TRBJ2-5, the V gene TRBV12-3 or TRBV12-4, with TRBD2 matching 9 bases. This CDR3 contains 14 residues. V dropped 4 bases and J dropped 4; count of bases not matched to a gene: 4. CDR3: CASSSSGDLETQYF. The CDR3 DNA reads TGTGCCAGCAGTTCTAGCGGGGATTTAGAGACCCAGTACTTC.

This clonotype occurred a few times. This chain joins TRBV27 and TRBJ2-7, with 9 bases identical to TRBD1. V lost 5 bases and J lost 3; bases outside the gene matches: 11. Germline loops: CDR1 MNHEY, CDR2 SMNVEV (reference sequence). The CDR3 is 16 residues long. The CDR3 reads CASSRMGGQGIYEQYF. CDR3 nucleotides: TGTGCCAGCAGTCGTATGGGGGGACAGGGTATCTACGAGCAGTACTTC.